The 11 T cell receptor beta chains below come from one sample, sequenced in a study of shared clonotypes between healthy human individuals. The protocol was immunoSEQ multiplex PCR, while the TCRdb copy is restricted to in-frame clones and leaves out a portion. The sample holds about 380,000 clones, 96% seen once. Sequenced: memory CD8+ T cells sorted from blood. Subset noted: CD45RO+ cells pooled with CCR7-negative TemRA cells. Receptors originate from a man aged 25-40 years in good health.

The chain is built from TRBV9 and TRBJ2-1; 7 nucleotides match TRBD2. J lost 5 bases, V lost 0 bases, and 5 bases had no gene match. The CDR3 is made up of 15 amino acids. Germline values: CDR1 SGDLS, CDR2 YYNGEE. The CDR3 bases are TGTGCCAGCAGCGTAGCTGGGGGGGTGCACAATGAGCAGTTCTTC. Translated: CASSVAGGVHNEQFF.

This clone has more than one count but fewer than ten. The rearrangement uses TRBV29-1 and TRBJ1-1; D gene uncertain. Trimming took 7 bases from V and 7 from J, leaving 10 bases between them. The V gene's germline CDR1 is SQVTM and CDR2 ANQGSEA. This CDR3 has 10 amino acids. CDR3 sequence reads: CSGGQSEAFF. As DNA, the CDR3 is TGCAGCGGAGGGCAGAGTGAAGCTTTCTTT.

This clone was seen a few times. Distinct nucleotide sequences in the sample also encode this CDR3. This sequence joins TRBV28 and TRBJ1-5; D gene unclear. The CDR3 runs 12 residues. CDR1 is MDHEN and CDR2 is SYDVKM in the germline V gene. The ends were cut back, 6 bases at V and 2 bases at J, with 5 bases in the middle. The CDR3 bases are TGTGCCAGCAGCGGGGGCAATCAGCCCCAGCATTTT. Its protein is CASSGGNQPQHF.

This chain joins TRBV6-5 and TRBJ2-1, with 11 bases that match TRBD2. Germline V gene sequence: CDR1 MNHEY, CDR2 SVGAGI. Losses at the gene ends were 6 bases for V and 8 bases for J; bases not matched to a gene: 9. This CDR3 is 15 amino acids long. The CDR3, as DNA: TGTGCCAGCAGCCCACTAGCGGGAGATCTGGATGAGCAGTTCTTC. Translated, it gives CASSPLAGDLDEQFF.

The chain uses TRBV28 and TRBJ2-1; unclear D gene. Germline V lookup: CDR1 MDHEN, CDR2 SYDVKM. The V end was cut by 6 bases, the J end by 4 bases, with 7 bases between. This CDR3 is 12 amino acids long. CDR3 bases: TGTGCCAGCAGGGACGGATACAATGAGCAGTTCTTC. Translating it yields CASRDGYNEQFF.

This clone was counted a single time. This chain joins TRBV6-1 and TRBJ2-7; D is possibly TRBD2 (6 bases). Germline CDR1 MNHNS, CDR2 SASEGT. Between the trimmed V and J ends, which lost 6 bases and 6 bases, there was a span of 9 bases. This CDR3 has 11 amino acids. The chain's CDR3 is CASREGSEQYF. The CDR3 DNA reads TGTGCCAGCAGGGAGGGGTCCGAGCAGTACTTC.

CDR3 residues: CASSDRPGAGNTIYF. The DNA of the CDR3 is TGTGCCAGCAGTGATCGGCCGGGGGCTGGAAACACCATATATTTT. The V call is TRBV6-4, the J call TRBJ1-3; D is possibly TRBD1 (5 bases). Trimming removed 3 bases at V and 2 bases at J, with 11 bases between. Germline V lookup: CDR1 MRHNA, CDR2 SNTAGT. CDR3 length: 15 amino acids.

The V gene is TRBV6-5, the J gene TRBJ2-3; D assignment may be TRBD1 or TRBD2 (5 bases each). Germline V CDR1 and CDR2: MNHEY, SVGAGI. The CDR3 runs 14 residues. V was clipped by 3 bases and J by 6 bases, with 13 bases between them. The CDR3: CASSYGTGADTQYF. The CDR3 coding sequence is TGTGCCAGCAGTTATGGGACCGGGGCTGATACGCAGTATTTT.

The chain employs TRBV28 and TRBJ2-2; 7 nucleotides align to TRBD1. J gave up 4 bases and V 8 bases, and 10 bases lay outside the gene matches. Germline V gives CDR1 MDHEN, CDR2 SYDVKM. The CDR3 runs to 15 residues. CDR3 loop: CASLQGRTITGELFF. DNA for the CDR3: TGTGCCAGCTTACAGGGGCGGACGATCACCGGGGAGCTGTTTTTT.

The genes are TRBV28 and TRBJ1-3, with no clear D. Looked up from germline, CDR1 is MDHEN and CDR2 is SYDVKM. V was trimmed by 2 bases and J by 2 bases, leaving 4 bases between them. This CDR3 has 13 residues. The CDR3 spells CASSLLAGNTIYF. The CDR3 DNA reads as TGTGCCAGCAGTTTACTTGCTGGAAACACCATATATTTT.

The V call is TRBV7-2, the J call TRBJ2-7; 8 bases align to TRBD2. The trim removed 0 bases at V and 2 bases at J, leaving 3 bases unmatched. The CDR3 covers 15 residues. CDR1 is SGHTA and CDR2 is FQGNSA in the germline V gene. CDR3 protein: CASSLARAGAYEQYF. CDR3 coding DNA: TGTGCCAGCAGCTTAGCAAGAGCGGGAGCCTACGAGCAGTACTTC.